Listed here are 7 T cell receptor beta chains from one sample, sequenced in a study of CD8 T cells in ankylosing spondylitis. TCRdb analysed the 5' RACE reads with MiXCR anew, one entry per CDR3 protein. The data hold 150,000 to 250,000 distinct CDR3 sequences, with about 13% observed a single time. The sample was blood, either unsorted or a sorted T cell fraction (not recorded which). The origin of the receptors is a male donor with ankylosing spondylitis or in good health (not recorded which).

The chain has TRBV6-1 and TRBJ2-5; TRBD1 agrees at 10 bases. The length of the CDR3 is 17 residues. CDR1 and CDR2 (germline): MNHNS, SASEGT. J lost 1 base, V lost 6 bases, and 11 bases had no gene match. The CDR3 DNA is TGTGCCAGCAGCCTTCTGACAGGGGGCGGTCTCCAAGAGACCCAGTACTTC. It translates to CASSLLTGGGLQETQYF.

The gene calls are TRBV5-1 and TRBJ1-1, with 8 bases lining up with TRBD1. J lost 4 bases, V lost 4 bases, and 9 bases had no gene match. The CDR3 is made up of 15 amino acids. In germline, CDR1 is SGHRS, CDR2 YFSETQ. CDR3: CASSDGLTGATEAFF. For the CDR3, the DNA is TGCGCCAGCAGCGACGGATTGACAGGGGCCACTGAAGCTTTCTTT.

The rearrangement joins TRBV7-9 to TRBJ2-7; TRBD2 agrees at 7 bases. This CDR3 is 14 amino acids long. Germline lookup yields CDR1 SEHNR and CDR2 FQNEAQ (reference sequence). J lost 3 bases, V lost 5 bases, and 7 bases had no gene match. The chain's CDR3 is CASSLHRTSYEQYF. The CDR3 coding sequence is TGTGCCAGCAGCCTCCACCGGACTAGCTACGAGCAGTACTTC.

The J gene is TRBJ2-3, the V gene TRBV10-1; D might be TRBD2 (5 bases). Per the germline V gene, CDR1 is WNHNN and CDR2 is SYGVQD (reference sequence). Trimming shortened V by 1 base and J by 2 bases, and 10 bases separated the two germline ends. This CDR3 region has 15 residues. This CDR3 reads CASSEFEGFTDTQYF. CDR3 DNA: TGCGCCAGCAGTGAGTTTGAGGGATTCACAGATACGCAGTATTTT.

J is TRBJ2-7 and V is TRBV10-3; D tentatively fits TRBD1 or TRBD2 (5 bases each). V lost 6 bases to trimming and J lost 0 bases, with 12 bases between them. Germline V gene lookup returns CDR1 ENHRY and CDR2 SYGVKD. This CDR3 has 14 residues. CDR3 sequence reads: CAIREMGVSYEQYF. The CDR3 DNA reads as TGTGCCATCAGAGAGATGGGGGTCTCCTACGAGCAGTACTTC.

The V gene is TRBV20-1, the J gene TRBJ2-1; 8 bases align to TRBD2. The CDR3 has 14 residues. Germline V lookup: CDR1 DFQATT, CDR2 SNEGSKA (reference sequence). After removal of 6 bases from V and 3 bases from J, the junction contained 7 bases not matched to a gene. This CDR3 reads CSAGGLAYYNEQFF. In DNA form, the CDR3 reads TGCAGTGCCGGAGGACTAGCCTACTACAATGAGCAGTTCTTC.

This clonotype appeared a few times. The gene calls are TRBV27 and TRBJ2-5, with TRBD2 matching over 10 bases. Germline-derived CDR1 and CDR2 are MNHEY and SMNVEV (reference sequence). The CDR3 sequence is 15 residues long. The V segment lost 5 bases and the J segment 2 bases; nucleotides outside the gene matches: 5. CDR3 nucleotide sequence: TGTGCCAGCAGTCCCGAAGCGGGGGGGCAAGAGACCCAGTACTTC. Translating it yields CASSPEAGGQETQYF.